A selection of T cell receptor beta chains follows, all from one sample in a study of blood T cell repertoires in COVID-19. Profiled with immunoSEQ multiplex PCR; TCRdb holds only in-frame clones, not every one. In the table there are tens of thousands of clones, roughly three quarters of which are singletons. The sequenced sample was peripheral blood. These receptors all come from an older man with COVID-19, enrolled during active disease. Each CDR3 is given without its conserved first and last residue. Fields, in order: clone size, J gene, V gene, CDR3 protein. Size tells how often a clone was seen (once, few, many) or the class of an expanded clone, and some rows leave it out.

size: .
J: TRBJ2-7
V: TRBV11-2
CDR3: AIATESFLEQY

size: .
J: TRBJ1-1
V: TRBV16
CDR3: ASSQTGTGSGEAF

size: .
J: TRBJ1-2
V: TRBV7-2
CDR3: ASSLDNNYGYT

size: .
J: TRBJ1-1
V: TRBV5-4
CDR3: ASSPGWDTGTEAF

size: few
J: TRBJ2-7
V: TRBV28
CDR3: ASSLPGVAYEQY

size: .
J: TRBJ1-6
V: TRBV7-2
CDR3: ASSSGQGPNSPLH

size: .
J: TRBJ1-1
V: TRBV19
CDR3: ASSIDRDQRAF

size: once
J: TRBJ2-5
V: TRBV2
CDR3: ASSEYGRETQY

size: .
J: TRBJ2-7
V: TRBV6-2/TRBV6-3
CDR3: ASSYFSGRYEQY

size: .
J: TRBJ1-1
V: TRBV7-2
CDR3: ASSSLAGTTRTEAF

size: .
J: TRBJ2-7
V: TRBV28
CDR3: ASSLGTARQY

size: .
J: TRBJ1-5
V: TRBV18
CDR3: ASLTGPGQPQH

size: .
J: TRBJ2-2
V: TRBV2
CDR3: ASSDMVSSTGELF

size: .
J: TRBJ2-3
V: TRBV9
CDR3: ASSAGLGADTQY

size: .
J: TRBJ1-2
V: TRBV28
CDR3: ASSPGTGVYGYT

size: .
J: TRBJ2-1
V: TRBV5-6
CDR3: ASSLGLGIAEQF

size: .
J: TRBJ1-6
V: TRBV6-5
CDR3: ASSTGGPLH

size: .
J: TRBJ2-1
V: TRBV5-1
CDR3: ASSFGLAGAYYNEQF